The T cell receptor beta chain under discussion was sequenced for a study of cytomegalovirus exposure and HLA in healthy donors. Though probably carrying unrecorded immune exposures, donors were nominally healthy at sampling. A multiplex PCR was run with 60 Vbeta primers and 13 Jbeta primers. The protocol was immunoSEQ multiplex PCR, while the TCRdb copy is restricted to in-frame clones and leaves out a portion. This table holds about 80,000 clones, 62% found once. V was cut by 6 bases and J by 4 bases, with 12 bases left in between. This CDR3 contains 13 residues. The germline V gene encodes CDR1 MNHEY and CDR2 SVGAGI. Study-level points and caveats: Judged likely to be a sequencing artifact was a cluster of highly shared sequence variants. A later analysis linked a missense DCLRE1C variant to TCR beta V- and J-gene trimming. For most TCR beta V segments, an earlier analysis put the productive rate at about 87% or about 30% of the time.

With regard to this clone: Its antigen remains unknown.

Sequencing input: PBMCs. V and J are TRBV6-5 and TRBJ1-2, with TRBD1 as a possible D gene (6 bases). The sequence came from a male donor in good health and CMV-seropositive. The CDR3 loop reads CASSLTGAYGYTF. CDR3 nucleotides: TGTGCCAGCAGCTTGACAGGAGCCTATGGCTACACCTTC.